This TCR beta chain was observed in a study of T-cell reconstitution after alpha-beta-depleted transplantation in children. Germline V gene lookup returns CDR1 SGDLS and CDR2 YYNGEE. Trimming stripped 1 base from V and 3 bases from J, with 16 bases between. The CDR3 length is 16 residues. Unique molecular identifiers were used in preparing the TCRbeta library. MiXCR, applied by TCRdb to the PCR reads, yields one record per CDR3 protein. The sample lists 350,000 to 450,000 distinct CDR3 sequences, approximately 12% occurring once. This TCR derives from a human donor who donated a stem cell graft to a child with Fanconi anemia. Sequenced material: PBMCs, taken from the stem cell graft. The chain joins TRBV9 to TRBJ2-5; D could derive from TRBD1 or TRBD2 (6 bases each). CDR3 nucleotides: TGTGCCAGCAGCGTATTTTTAGGGGGGTTCGAAGAGACCCAGTACTTC. Its protein is CASSVFLGGFEETQYF.